Presented here are 32 T cell receptor beta chains from one specimen sequenced in a study of cytotoxic CD8 clonotypes in ibrutinib-treated CLL. Generated by immunoSEQ multiplex PCR, the TCRdb table keeps only in-frame clones and is missing some. There are 150,000 or so clones in the sample; about 76% occur only once, and approximately 5.1% lies in the top ten. Sequences were derived from PBMCs, sampled after 24 months of ibrutinib treatment. Receptor source: a human donor with chronic lymphocytic leukemia.

This clone was observed a few times. The CDR3 is CASSTRPDSPLHF. CDR3 sequence (DNA): TGTGCCAGCAGCACACGACCCGATTCACCCCTCCACTTT. The chain combines TRBV14 with TRBJ1-6; D is unresolved. CDR1 and CDR2 (germline): SGHDN, FVKESK. The germline V and J ends were trimmed by 5 bases and 8 bases, with 10 bases remaining between them. The CDR3 is 13 amino acids.

The gene calls are TRBV7-9 and TRBJ2-7; 7 nucleotides align to TRBD1. CDR3 length: 11 amino acids. V shed 5 bases and J 12 bases; nucleotides not matched to a gene: 7. From germline, CDR1 is SEHNR and CDR2 FQNEAQ (reference sequence). CDR3 sequence reads: CASSDREVPYF. The CDR3 nucleotides read TGTGCCAGCAGCGACAGGGAAGTTCCGTACTTC.

The chain combines TRBV9 with TRBJ2-7; D possibly corresponds to TRBD1 (7 bases). Germline CDR1 and CDR2: SGDLS and YYNGEE. V lost 4 bases and J 3 bases, leaving 20 bases between the germline ends. The CDR3 is 16 residues long. The CDR3, as DNA: TGTGCCAGCAGCCCCCGCGGGGACAGAACATACTACGAGCAGTACTTC. Translated, it gives CASSPRGDRTYYEQYF.

The genes are TRBV7-6 and TRBJ2-1; D possibly corresponds to TRBD2 (6 bases). The V and J ends lost 1 base and 4 bases respectively, with 14 bases between them. Germline values: CDR1 SGHVS, CDR2 FNYEAQ. This CDR3 spans 16 amino acids. The CDR3 DNA reads TGTGCCAGCAGCTTAGGTGAGACTAGAGGGTACAATGAGCAGTTCTTC. As protein: CASSLGETRGYNEQFF.

CDR3 protein: CASSQEGTGQAFF. CDR3 nucleotides: TGCGCCAGCAGCCAAGAGGGGACAGGGCAAGCTTTCTTT. The V gene is TRBV4-3, the J gene TRBJ1-1, with 9 bases identical to TRBD1. CDR3 size: 13 residues. CDR1 and CDR2 from the germline V gene are LGHNA and YSLEER. V shed 0 bases, J shed 9 bases, and the junction held 2 bases outside the gene matches.

The chain combines TRBV7-2 with TRBJ2-5, with 9 bases identical to TRBD2. Trimming cost V 2 bases and J 5 bases; bases outside gene matches: 6. CDR1 is SGHTA, CDR2 FQGNSA, per germline. The CDR3 extends over 15 amino acids. CDR3: CASSLIAGGHETQYF. The CDR3 bases are TGTGCCAGCAGCTTAATCGCGGGAGGGCACGAGACCCAGTACTTC.

The chain couples TRBV19 to TRBJ1-2, with D possibly being TRBD1 (6 bases). CDR1 and CDR2 (germline): LNHDA, SQIVND (reference sequence). The CDR3 sequence is 15 residues long. V was cut by 6 bases and J by 1 base, with 15 bases left in between. Here the CDR3 DNA reads TGTGCCAGTAGCCATCAGGGGTCGGGTAACTATGGCTACACCTTC. Translation gives CASSHQGSGNYGYTF. The complete variable domain, with remaining parts taken from reference TRBV19 and TRBJ1-2, reads DGGITQSPKYLFRKEGQNVTLSCEQNLNHDAMYWYRQDPGQGLRLIYYSQIVNDFQKGDIAEGYSVSREKKESFPLTVTSAQKNPTAFYLCASSHQGSGNYGYTFGSGTRLTVV.

This CDR3 is CASSQDYASGSGDTQYF. CDR3 nucleotides: TGTGCCAGCAGCCAAGATTACGCTAGCGGGAGTGGGGATACGCAGTATTTT. The V call is TRBV4-2, the J call TRBJ2-3; 10 bases are a match to TRBD2. V was pared by 0 bases and J by 6 bases, with 9 bases of the junction left unmatched. CDR3 size: 17 residues. Germline V gene lookup returns CDR1 LGHNA and CDR2 YNFKEQ.

The chain uses TRBV15 and TRBJ1-4, with D possibly being TRBD1 (6 bases). The V gene's germline CDR1 is LNHNV and CDR2 YYDKDF (reference sequence). V lost 0 bases and J lost 3, with 11 bases in between. The CDR3 is 16 amino acids. CDR3 amino acids: CATSRDGGAANEKLFF. The CDR3 DNA follows: TGTGCCACCAGCAGAGACGGGGGGGCGGCTAATGAAAAACTGTTTTTT. Using reference TRBV15 and TRBJ1-4 for the parts outside the CDR3, the full variable domain is DAMVIQNPRYQVTQFGKPVTLSCSQTLNHNVMYWYQQKSSQAPKLLFHYYDKDFNNEADTPDNFQSRRPNTSFCFLDIRSPGLGDTAMYLCATSRDGGAANEKLFFGSGTQLSVL.

The genes are TRBV6-5 and TRBJ2-5; a weak D match, TRBD1 (7 bases). The V gene lost 6 bases and the J gene lost 4 bases, with 15 bases spanning the gap. The CDR3 is 14 residues long. CDR1 and CDR2 from the germline V gene are MNHEY and SVGAGI. As DNA, the CDR3 is TGTGCCAGCAGCGGACAGGTGGGGGGAGAGACCCAGTACTTC. This sequence encodes CASSGQVGGETQYF.

This clone turned up a few times. This chain joins TRBV7-9 and TRBJ1-5, with TRBD1 as a possible D gene (6 bases). V lost 5 bases and J 6 bases, leaving 8 bases between the germline ends. Germline V gene lookup returns CDR1 SEHNR and CDR2 FQNEAQ (reference sequence). The CDR3 length is 12 residues. Here the CDR3 reads CASSPGVQPQHF. CDR3 in DNA: TGTGCCAGCAGCCCAGGGGTTCAGCCCCAGCATTTT.

The chain couples TRBV7-8 to TRBJ2-6; D gene uncertain. The CDR3 runs to 18 residues. The germline gives CDR1 SGHVS, CDR2 FQNEAQ. Trimming removed 2 bases from V and 0 bases from J, with 14 bases in between. The CDR3 loop is CASSLFADPRSGANVLTF. In nucleotides, the CDR3 is TGTGCCAGCAGCTTATTCGCTGACCCTCGCTCTGGGGCCAACGTCCTGACTTTC.

This clone was picked up a small number of times. This chain links TRBV28 with TRBJ1-2; D gene ambiguous. This CDR3 is built from 13 residues. Germline-derived CDR1 and CDR2 are MDHEN and SYDVKM. Trimming removed 7 bases from V and 2 bases from J, with 11 bases in between. CDR3 in amino acids: CASTTTVNYGYTF. The CDR3 DNA follows: TGTGCCAGCACCACAACGGTAAACTATGGCTACACCTTC.

This chain links TRBV29-1 with TRBJ1-2; D unresolved. Trimming shortened V by 6 bases and J by 6 bases, and 11 bases separated the two germline ends. Germline CDR1 reads SQVTM; CDR2 reads ANQGSEA. The CDR3 extends over 11 amino acids. For the CDR3, the DNA is TGCAGCGTCCCAACGCGGGATGGCTACACCTTC. Its protein product is CSVPTRDGYTF.

This sequence joins TRBV6-5 and TRBJ2-3; D call uncertain. Germline V lookup: CDR1 MNHEY, CDR2 SVGAGI. V lost 5 bases and J 0 bases, leaving 9 bases between the germline ends. The CDR3 is made up of 14 amino acids. The CDR3 DNA follows: TGTGCCAGCAGTCGACCGACTAGCACAGATACGCAGTATTTT. Protein: CASSRPTSTDTQYF.

The J gene is TRBJ1-3, the V gene TRBV19, with D maybe TRBD1 (6 bases). V was cut by 9 bases and J by 0 bases, with 12 bases left in between. Germline loops: CDR1 LNHDA, CDR2 SQIVND (reference sequence). The CDR3 is made up of 14 amino acids. The CDR3, as DNA: TGTGCCAGCCAACAGGGTTACTCTGGAAACACCATATATTTT. Translation: CASQQGYSGNTIYF.

This chain uses TRBV28 with TRBJ2-2; no clear D. The germline V gene has CDR1 MDHEN and CDR2 SYDVKM. Trimming shortened V by 5 bases and J by 7 bases, and 17 bases separated the two germline ends. The CDR3 covers 15 residues. Here the CDR3 reads CASSPPIGFLGELFF. CDR3 in DNA: TGTGCCAGCAGTCCGCCGATCGGGTTTCTCGGGGAGCTGTTTTTT. The variable domain in full, with the rest retrieved from reference TRBV28 and TRBJ2-2, is DVKVTQSSRYLVKRTGEKVFLECVQDMDHENMFWYRQDPGLGLRLIYFSYDVKMKEKGDIPEGYSVSREKKERFSLILESASTNQTSMYLCASSPPIGFLGELFFGEGSRLTVL.

In this sample, this clone turned up a few times. The V and J genes are TRBV30 and TRBJ2-6; D not certain. The CDR3 contains 13 residues. Per germline, CDR1 GTSNPN and CDR2 SVGIG (reference sequence). V was pared by 4 bases and J by 12 bases, with 16 bases between. The CDR3 region is CAWTEDGPSVLTF. The DNA of the CDR3 is TGTGCCTGGACCGAGGACGGCCCGAGCGTCCTGACTTTC.

The gene calls are TRBV6-6 and TRBJ1-5; 8 bases agree with TRBD1. CDR1 and CDR2 (germline): MNHNY, SVGAGI (reference sequence). V gave up 6 bases and J gave up 2 bases; unmatched junction bases: 6. The CDR3 extends over 15 amino acids. The CDR3 coding sequence is TGTGCCAGCAGACCACAGGGGGTGGGCAATCAGCCCCAGCATTTT. Its translation is CASRPQGVGNQPQHF.

The chain couples TRBV5-1 to TRBJ2-5; D could derive from TRBD1 or TRBD2 (5 bases each). The CDR3 extends over 15 amino acids. The V and J ends lost 4 bases and 0 bases respectively, with 13 bases between them. Germline V gene data show CDR1 as SGHRS and CDR2 as YFSETQ. CDR3 bases: TGCGCCAGCAGCGGAACGGGGCCGTACCAAGAGACCCAGTACTTC. Residues: CASSGTGPYQETQYF.

The V gene is TRBV18, the J gene TRBJ2-7; 9 bases match TRBD1. J gave up 7 bases and V 2 bases, and 6 bases lay outside the gene matches. The length of the CDR3 is 14 residues. CDR1 is KGHSH, CDR2 LQKENI, per germline. CDR3 nucleotides: TGTGCCAGCTCACCAGGACAGGGGTTGGGGGAGCAGTACTTC. Amino acids: CASSPGQGLGEQYF. Filled out from reference TRBV18 and TRBJ2-7, the complete variable domain reads NAGVMQNPRHLVRRRGQEARLRCSPMKGHSHVYWYRQLPEEGLKFMVYLQKENIIDESGMPKERFSAEFPKEGPSILRIQQVVRGDSAAYFCASSPGQGLGEQYFGPGTRLTVT.

The V gene is TRBV7-8, the J gene TRBJ2-5, with a possible D match to TRBD1 (7 bases). Germline CDR1 is SGHVS and CDR2 is FQNEAQ. The CDR3 runs 11 residues. V dropped 11 bases and J dropped 2 bases, with 9 bases sitting between them. CDR3 in amino acids: CAAGGQETQYF. The CDR3 DNA sequence: TGTGCCGCAGGGGGGCAAGAGACCCAGTACTTC.

The chain is built from TRBV15 and TRBJ1-4; 7 positions agree with TRBD1. Losses at the gene ends were 4 bases for V and 3 bases for J; bases not matched to a gene: 2. This CDR3 comprises 14 residues. Germline values: CDR1 LNHNV, CDR2 YYDKDF (reference sequence). The CDR3 nucleotides are TGTGCCACCAGCACCGGACAGGCTAATGAAAAACTGTTTTTT. This codes for CATSTGQANEKLFF. Combining the CDR3 with reference TRBV15 and TRBJ1-4 gives the whole variable domain DAMVIQNPRYQVTQFGKPVTLSCSQTLNHNVMYWYQQKSSQAPKLLFHYYDKDFNNEADTPDNFQSRRPNTSFCFLDIRSPGLGDTAMYLCATSTGQANEKLFFGSGTQLSVL.

The J gene is TRBJ2-7, the V gene TRBV28; TRBD2 matches 7 bases. Germline CDR1 MDHEN, CDR2 SYDVKM. The CDR3 covers 14 residues. The V segment lost 7 bases and the J segment 2 bases; nucleotides outside the gene matches: 8. CDR3 protein: CASTQRGRTYEQYF. Here the CDR3 DNA reads TGTGCCAGCACCCAGCGGGGCCGAACCTACGAGCAGTACTTC.

This chain uses TRBV18 with TRBJ1-5, with D perhaps matching TRBD1 (5 bases). The V gene lost 0 bases and the J gene lost 6 bases, with 12 bases spanning the gap. Germline CDR1 is KGHSH and CDR2 is LQKENI. The CDR3 runs to 15 residues. DNA for the CDR3: TGTGCCAGCTCACCACCGGGAGGGGTTGGTCAGCCCCAGCATTTT. Translating it yields CASSPPGGVGQPQHF. Complete variable domain (other parts from reference TRBV18 and TRBJ1-5): NAGVMQNPRHLVRRRGQEARLRCSPMKGHSHVYWYRQLPEEGLKFMVYLQKENIIDESGMPKERFSAEFPKEGPSILRIQQVVRGDSAAYFCASSPPGGVGQPQHFGDGTRLSIL.

This rearrangement joins TRBV9 to TRBJ2-3; 7 bases agree with TRBD2. The germline V gene encodes CDR1 SGDLS and CDR2 YYNGEE. The V and J ends lost 3 bases and 3 bases, in that order; junction bases with no gene match: 4. The CDR3 extends over 14 amino acids. The chain's CDR3 is CASSASGQTDTQYF. CDR3 DNA sequence: TGTGCCAGCAGCGCTAGCGGACAAACAGATACGCAGTATTTT.

This clone has only a few counts. The CDR3 sequence: CASPDREETQYF. CDR3 sequence (DNA): TGTGCCAGCCCGGACAGGGAAGAGACCCAGTACTTC. The chain links TRBV27 to TRBJ2-5; 8 nucleotides align to TRBD1. Germline loops: CDR1 MNHEY, CDR2 SMNVEV (reference sequence). The ends lost 8 bases at V and 3 bases at J; junction bases unmatched: 2. The CDR3 runs 12 residues.

The V and J genes are TRBV18 and TRBJ1-2, with D possibly matching TRBD1 (5 bases). The CDR3 runs 14 residues. Looked up from germline, CDR1 is KGHSH and CDR2 is LQKENI. With 3 bases removed from V and 2 bases from J, the gap between germline ends came to 10 bases. CDR3 sequence: CASSPGWDNYGYTF. The CDR3 DNA is TGTGCCAGCTCACCGGGCTGGGACAACTATGGCTACACCTTC. The variable domain in full, completed from reference TRBV18 and TRBJ1-2, reads NAGVMQNPRHLVRRRGQEARLRCSPMKGHSHVYWYRQLPEEGLKFMVYLQKENIIDESGMPKERFSAEFPKEGPSILRIQQVVRGDSAAYFCASSPGWDNYGYTFGSGTRLTVV.

V is TRBV7-2 and J is TRBJ2-7; D perhaps matches TRBD2 (7 bases). The germline V gene encodes CDR1 SGHTA and CDR2 FQGNSA. V lost 2 bases to trimming and J lost 4 bases, with 15 bases between them. This CDR3 contains 15 residues. This chain's CDR3 is CASSLWGGSTYEQYF. The CDR3, as DNA: TGTGCCAGCAGCTTATGGGGGGGCTCCACTTACGAGCAGTACTTC.

This clone was counted only a few times. DNA of the CDR3: TGCGCCAGCAGCTTTACAGGGAACACTGAAGCTTTCTTT. The encoded protein is CASSFTGNTEAFF. V and J are TRBV5-1 and TRBJ1-1, with D possibly TRBD1 on 5 matching bases. Germline V gene data show CDR1 as SGHRS and CDR2 as YFSETQ. The CDR3 runs to 13 residues. The V end was cut by 2 bases, the J end by 1 base, with 6 bases between.

The chain combines TRBV7-2 with TRBJ2-7; 8 nucleotides line up with TRBD2. Germline CDR1 and CDR2: SGHTA and FQGNSA. This CDR3 spans 15 amino acids. V was pared by 1 base and J by 0 bases, with 2 bases of the junction left unmatched. The CDR3 region is CASSLGGTSSYEQYF. For the CDR3, the DNA is TGTGCCAGCAGCTTAGGAGGGACTAGCTCCTACGAGCAGTACTTC. Using reference TRBV7-2 and TRBJ2-7 for the parts outside the CDR3, the full variable domain is GAGVSQSPSNKVTEKGKDVELRCDPISGHTALYWYRQSLGQGLEFLIYFQGNSAPDKSGLPSDRFSAERTGGSVSTLTIQRTQQEDSAVYLCASSLGGTSSYEQYFGPGTRLTVT.

The chain links TRBV10-3 to TRBJ2-7; D not resolved. Germline lookup yields CDR1 ENHRY and CDR2 SYGVKD. CDR3 length: 11 residues. The V gene lost 6 bases and the J gene lost 6 bases, with 9 bases spanning the gap. CDR3 protein: CAIRSQSEQYF. CDR3 bases: TGTGCCATCAGGTCCCAGAGCGAGCAGTACTTC.